Presented here are 15 T cell receptor beta chains from one specimen sequenced in a study of OX40 agonist ivuxolimab in advanced cancers. Profiled with immunoSEQ multiplex PCR; TCRdb holds only in-frame clones, not every one. The data contain approximately 77,000 clones, approximately 85% of them singletons. The sample in question was CD4+ or CD8+ T cells sorted from blood, obtained in a trial of the OX40 agonist ivuxolimab. The receptors here all came from an adult with an advanced solid tumor such as melanoma, head and neck, liver or kidney cancer.

V is TRBV5-1 and J is TRBJ2-1; 10 positions match TRBD2. The germline V gene encodes CDR1 SGHRS and CDR2 YFSETQ. The CDR3 has 15 amino acids. Losses at the gene ends were 4 bases for V and 8 bases for J; bases not matched to a gene: 9. In nucleotides, the CDR3 is TGCGCCAGCAGCCCTCTAGCGGGAGAGTCTGATGAGCAGTTCTTC. Translating gives CASSPLAGESDEQFF.

The V and J genes are TRBV15 and TRBJ1-2, with D possibly matching TRBD1 (6 bases). This CDR3 comprises 14 residues. The V end was cut by 4 bases, the J end by 5 bases, with 14 bases between. The germline CDR1 and CDR2 sequences are LNHNV and YYDKDF (reference sequence). CDR3 residues: CATSTNRVEYGYTF. For the CDR3, the DNA is TGTGCCACCAGCACCAACAGGGTAGAATATGGCTACACCTTC.

The chain links TRBV2 to TRBJ2-3; TRBD2 matches 10 bases. The CDR3 is made up of 16 amino acids. V dropped 6 bases and J dropped 4; count of bases not matched to a gene: 10. Germline assignment: CDR1 SNHLY and CDR2 FYNNEI. The CDR3 here is CASRELAGGRADTQYF. In nucleotides, the CDR3 is TGTGCCAGCAGGGAGTTAGCGGGGGGCCGGGCAGATACGCAGTATTTT.

The chain couples TRBV7-2 to TRBJ1-5; 9 bases agree with TRBD1. The germline V gene encodes CDR1 SGHTA and CDR2 FQGNSA. With V trimmed by 4 bases and J by 1 base, 5 bases remained unmatched. The CDR3 has 16 residues. CDR3 protein: CASSSQGALSNQPQHF. The CDR3 DNA follows: TGTGCCAGCAGCTCACAGGGGGCGTTGAGCAATCAGCCCCAGCATTTT.

V gene TRBV18 combines with J gene TRBJ2-2; 8 nucleotides match TRBD1. The V gene's germline CDR1 is KGHSH and CDR2 LQKENI. CDR3 size: 17 residues. The ends lost 0 bases at V and 6 bases at J; junction bases unmatched: 9. The CDR3 bases are TGTGCCAGCTCACCACCCTCAAGACAGGGGTCTTCCGGGGAGCTGTTTTTT. Its translation is CASSPPSRQGSSGELFF.

The chain's CDR3 is CASSYTDRGTNSPLHF. The CDR3 DNA reads TGTGCCAGCAGTTATACGGACAGGGGCACTAATTCACCCCTCCACTTT. V usage is TRBV6-6 and J usage is TRBJ1-6; 9 nucleotides agree with TRBD1. After removal of 3 bases from V and 6 bases from J, the junction contained 6 bases not matched to a gene. The CDR3 runs to 16 residues. Germline CDR1 and CDR2: MNHNY and SVGAGI (reference sequence).

V is TRBV30 and J is TRBJ2-5; 12 bases align to TRBD2. Germline assignment: CDR1 GTSNPN and CDR2 SVGIG (reference sequence). CDR3 length: 15 amino acids. Unmatched junction bases numbered 5, after V lost 4 bases and J lost 2 bases. The CDR3 spells CAWIWTSGEQETQYF. The DNA for the CDR3 is TGTGCCTGGATTTGGACTAGCGGGGAACAAGAGACCCAGTACTTC.

In DNA, the CDR3 is TGTGCCAGCAGTTCCTCCGACAGGGACCCTCCCGAGCAGTACTTC. Translating gives CASSSSDRDPPEQYF. The chain has TRBV28 and TRBJ2-7; 7 bases match TRBD1. This CDR3 has 15 residues. The germline gives CDR1 MDHEN, CDR2 SYDVKM. V lost 4 bases to trimming and J lost 6 bases; unmatched junction nucleotides: 12.

The rearrangement joins TRBV11-2 to TRBJ2-7; no clear D. The V end lost 2 bases, the J end lost 5 bases, and 4 bases lay between the germline ends. In germline, CDR1 is SGHAT, CDR2 FQNNGV. The CDR3 loop spans 11 amino acids. The CDR3 loop reads CASSLYHEQYF. The CDR3 coding sequence is TGTGCCAGCAGCTTATACCACGAGCAGTACTTC.

The chain recombines TRBV21-1 with TRBJ2-7; TRBD2 is taken as the D call from the table, unchecked against the DNA. TRBV21-1 is recorded as a pseudogene. The CDR3 is 18 amino acids. This chain's CDR3 is CASSNETPGLAASYEQYF. CDR3 DNA sequence: TGTGCCAGCAGCAATGAGACACCGGGACTAGCGGCTTCCTACGAGCAGTACTTC.

The chain links TRBV6-5 to TRBJ1-6, with D uncertain. Trimming pared 0 bases from V and 7 bases from J, leaving 13 bases between. The CDR3 extends over 16 amino acids. Germline CDR1 is MNHEY and CDR2 is SVGAGI. The chain's CDR3 is CASSYSTTIENSPLHF. The CDR3 bases are TGTGCCAGCAGTTACTCAACGACGATCGAAAATTCACCCCTCCACTTT.

The chain carries TRBV7-2 and TRBJ1-6; a possible D gene is TRBD1 (6 bases). The V gene lost 7 bases and the J gene lost 7 bases, with 14 bases spanning the gap. This CDR3 is built from 14 residues. Germline V gene data show CDR1 as SGHTA and CDR2 as FQGNSA. CDR3 DNA: TGTGCCAGCACCTCCGGGGGCGTGAATTCACCCCTCCACTTT. It specifies CASTSGGVNSPLHF.

The V gene is TRBV19, the J gene TRBJ1-5; a weak D match, TRBD1 (5 bases). Trimming removed 5 bases from V and 6 bases from J, with 20 bases in between. This CDR3 is built from 16 residues. Germline CDR1 LNHDA, CDR2 SQIVND (reference sequence). CDR3 sequence: CASSPYDAWGRQPQHF. The CDR3 DNA sequence: TGTGCCAGTAGTCCCTATGATGCTTGGGGCCGTCAGCCCCAGCATTTT.

As concerns this clone: An end of the junction does not agree with germline; a read error may underlie this. This chain links TRBV30 with TRBJ1-5, with a tentative D call TRBD1 (5 bases). CDR3 length: 15 residues. Germline loops: CDR1 GTSNPN, CDR2 SVGIG (reference sequence). CDR3 protein: CARRGPPYSNQPQHF. The CDR3 DNA follows: TGTGCCCGGAGGGGTCCTCCCTATAGCAATCAGCCCCAGCATTTT.

This clone was recorded only once. CDR3 region: CAWAFSGSSYEQYF. The CDR3 region has the DNA TGTGCCTGGGCCTTTAGCGGGAGCTCCTACGAGCAGTACTTC. The V call is TRBV30, the J call TRBJ2-7, with 9 bases fitting TRBD2. V shed 5 bases and J 0 bases; nucleotides not matched to a gene: 5. Per germline, CDR1 GTSNPN and CDR2 SVGIG (reference sequence). The length of the CDR3 is 14 residues.